The present entry profiles one T cell receptor beta chain with its context. The antigen is unknown. The data belong to a study of T cells expressing NK-cell markers. Overall study: Sorted CD3+CD56-NKG2C+, CD3+CD56+NKG2C- and CD3+CD56+NKG2C+ T cells were the source of the TCR beta repertoires. Whole-study results and caveats: Dominant NKG2C+ clonotypes accounted for 1.0-7.0% of CD8+ T cells in about six donors. Certain NKG2C+ T cell clones were expanded, and their HCMV specificity remained unclear.

CDR1 MNHEY and CDR2 SVGAGI come from the germline V gene. The CDR3 contains 15 residues. Template switching by 5'RACE with UMIs generated the TCR beta cDNA. TCRdb reprocessed the 5' RACE reads and keeps a single row for each CDR3 protein, giving no DNA. Recorded for this sample: fewer than 550,000 distinct CDR3 sequences. This rearrangement joins TRBV6-5 to TRBJ2-1; absent DNA, TCRdb's TRBD2 call cannot be checked. Sequenced sample: blood T cells: a sorted CD56 or NKG2C T cell subset, CD4+ or CD8+ T cells, or bulk PBMC T cells (not recorded which). The receptor was isolated from a woman in her forties or fifties in good health. CDR3 sequence: CASRGAGLLNNEQFF.